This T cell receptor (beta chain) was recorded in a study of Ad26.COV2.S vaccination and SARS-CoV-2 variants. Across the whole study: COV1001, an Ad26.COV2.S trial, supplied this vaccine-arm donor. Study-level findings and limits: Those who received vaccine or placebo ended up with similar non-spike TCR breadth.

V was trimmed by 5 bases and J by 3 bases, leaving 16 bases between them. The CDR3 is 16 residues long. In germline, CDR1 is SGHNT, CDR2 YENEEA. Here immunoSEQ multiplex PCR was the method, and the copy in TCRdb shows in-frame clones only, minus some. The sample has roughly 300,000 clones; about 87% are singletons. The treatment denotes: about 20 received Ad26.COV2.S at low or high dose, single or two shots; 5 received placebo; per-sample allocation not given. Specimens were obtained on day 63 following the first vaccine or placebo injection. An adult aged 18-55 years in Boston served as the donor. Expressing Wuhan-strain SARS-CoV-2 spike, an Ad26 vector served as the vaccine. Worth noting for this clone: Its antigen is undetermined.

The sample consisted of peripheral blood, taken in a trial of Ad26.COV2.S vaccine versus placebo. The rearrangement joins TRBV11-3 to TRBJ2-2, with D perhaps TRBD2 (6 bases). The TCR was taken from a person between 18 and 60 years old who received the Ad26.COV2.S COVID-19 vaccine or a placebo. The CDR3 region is CASSPTGGGDTGELFF. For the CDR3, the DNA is TGTGCCAGCAGCCCTACAGGTGGAGGGGACACCGGGGAGCTGTTTTTT.